Listed here are 25 T cell receptor beta chains from one sample, sequenced in a study of synovial regulatory T cells in juvenile arthritis. TCRdb's copy holds only in-frame clones and misses some; the assay was immunoSEQ multiplex PCR. Recorded for this sample: fewer than 9,000 clones. The source material was Treg cells from blood. Subset indicated: remaining (HLA-DR-negative) circulating blood Treg cells. These TCRs come from a donor younger than 30 with juvenile idiopathic arthritis.

The chain has TRBV27 and TRBJ2-1; TCRdb lists TRBD1, though no DNA is available to test this call. Germline CDR1 and CDR2: MNHEY and SMNVEV (reference sequence). This CDR3 contains 16 residues. DNA for this receptor is not on file. CDR3 residues: CASSFIFETGHNEQFF.

The chain links TRBV5-4 to TRBJ1-2. The CDR3 covers 16 residues. No coding sequence is recorded. The germline V gene encodes CDR1 SGHNT and CDR2 YYREEE (reference sequence). This CDR3 reads CASSAGPQAENYGYTF.

This chain links TRBV19 with TRBJ1-2. The length of the CDR3 is 15 residues. The DNA is not on file. Germline V gene lookup returns CDR1 LNHDA and CDR2 SQIVND (reference sequence). The CDR3 sequence: CASSIGPNVNYGYTF. The whole variable domain, filled in from reference TRBV19 and TRBJ1-2, reads DGGITQSPKYLFRKEGQNVTLSCEQNLNHDAMYWYRQDPGQGLRLIYYSQIVNDFQKGDIAEGYSVSREKKESFPLTVTSAQKNPTAFYLCASSIGPNVNYGYTFGSGTRLTVV.

The J gene is TRBJ1-1, the V gene TRBV10-2. The CDR3 is 11 amino acids. No coding sequence is recorded. Germline V gene lookup returns CDR1 WSHSY and CDR2 SAAADI. The CDR3 region is CASSLNTEAFF.

The chain couples TRBV5-8 to TRBJ2-3. The CDR3 sequence is 16 residues long. There is no recorded DNA. CDR1 and CDR2 from the germline V gene are SGHTS and YDEGEE. The CDR3 reads CASSPPQSSVGDTQYF.

The V call is TRBV5-4, the J call TRBJ2-7. Germline lookup yields CDR1 SGHNT and CDR2 YYREEE (reference sequence). This CDR3 is 11 amino acids long. No DNA appears here. This chain's CDR3 is CATSGSYEQYF.

CDR3 region: CASKPLGNRNYGYTF. The J gene is TRBJ1-2, the V gene TRBV5-8. The CDR3 is made up of 15 amino acids. The entry carries no DNA sequence. CDR1 is SGHTS, CDR2 YDEGEE, per germline.

The rearrangement joins TRBV7-9 to TRBJ1-2; TCRdb picks TRBD1, but there is no DNA to check that call. CDR1 SEHNR and CDR2 FQNEAQ come from the germline V gene (reference sequence). The CDR3 is made up of 15 amino acids. The coding DNA is unavailable. The CDR3 sequence: CASSPGTGALYGYTF.

The J gene is TRBJ1-2, the V gene TRBV29-1. This CDR3 region has 11 residues. Only the protein is available. Looked up from germline, CDR1 is SQVTM and CDR2 is ANQGSEA. This chain's CDR3 is CSSGSWSGYTF.

The chain carries TRBV7-9 and TRBJ1-2; TCRdb designates TRBD1, a call that cannot be tested without DNA. CDR3 length: 14 amino acids. The DNA is not on file. Germline V gene lookup returns CDR1 SEHNR and CDR2 FQNEAQ (reference sequence). CDR3 protein: CASSDWTGNYGYTF.

The chain is built from TRBV6-5 and TRBJ2-7; TCRdb designates TRBD2, a call that cannot be tested without DNA. There are 14 residues in the CDR3. The protein alone is recorded here. The germline V gene has CDR1 MNHEY and CDR2 SVGAGI. CDR3 in amino acids: CASRVAVSSYEQYF.

The chain carries TRBV5-4 and TRBJ2-7; TCRdb returns TRBD2, unconfirmable since there is no DNA. The CDR3 has 14 residues. The coding DNA is unavailable. Germline assignment: CDR1 SGHNT and CDR2 YYREEE (reference sequence). The CDR3 protein is CASSLGVVAGEQYF.

The chain combines TRBV5-5 with TRBJ1-5; TCRdb selects TRBD1, and the lack of DNA leaves this call unchecked. The CDR3 length is 17 residues. Only the protein is on record. CDR1 SGHKS and CDR2 YYEKEE come from the germline V gene (reference sequence). CDR3 sequence reads: CASSPTGGSGRNQPQHF.

By frequency, this clone registers medium-sized. The J gene is TRBJ2-2, the V gene TRBV19; the TCRdb call, TRBD2, lacks DNA for checking. The germline V gene has CDR1 LNHDA and CDR2 SQIVND (reference sequence). There are 15 residues in the CDR3. Nucleotide data are not available. The CDR3 sequence is CASSGRGLYTGELFF.

The rearrangement links TRBV5-6 to TRBJ1-2; with no DNA, the TCRdb D assignment of TRBD1 cannot be verified. The germline V gene encodes CDR1 SGHDT and CDR2 YYEEEE. The CDR3 is 15 amino acids. No DNA sequence was recorded. The CDR3 protein is CASSLLTGEIYGYTF.

V gene TRBV5-1 combines with J gene TRBJ1-5; TCRdb proposes TRBD1, but this gene call is untestable without DNA. The germline CDR1 and CDR2 sequences are SGHRS and YFSETQ. The CDR3 has 15 residues. No DNA sequence was recorded. The CDR3 is CASSLGGTDGQPQHF.

By frequency, this clone is medium-sized. The chain couples TRBV7-2 to TRBJ2-1; the TCRdb call, TRBD2, lacks DNA for checking. Germline assignment: CDR1 SGHTA and CDR2 FQGNSA. The CDR3 is 15 amino acids. No DNA sequence was recorded. CDR3 region: CASSLDGGVYNEQFF.

The V call is TRBV5-1, the J call TRBJ1-2. This CDR3 has 13 residues. This entry has no DNA. The V gene's germline CDR1 is SGHRS and CDR2 YFSETQ. CDR3 loop: CASSLDPGGSYTF.

The CDR3 protein is CASSEHPWSSGNTIYF. V usage is TRBV6-1 and J usage is TRBJ1-3. Germline V gene data show CDR1 as MNHNS and CDR2 as SASEGT. This CDR3 is built from 16 residues. Nucleotide data are not available.

The chain carries TRBV19 and TRBJ2-1; with no DNA, the TCRdb D assignment of TRBD2 cannot be verified. This CDR3 spans 16 amino acids. No DNA was logged. Germline V gene lookup returns CDR1 LNHDA and CDR2 SQIVND (reference sequence). CDR3: CASSRTGLAFPSEQFF.

The chain links TRBV7-9 to TRBJ2-1; no DNA is available, so the TRBD1 call from TCRdb remains unchecked. CDR1 and CDR2 from the germline V gene are SEHNR and FQNEAQ (reference sequence). CDR3 size: 13 residues. DNA is not on record. Here the CDR3 reads CASSLGAGDGQFF.

CDR3 residues: CASSQERNIQYF. The chain combines TRBV4-2 with TRBJ2-4; TCRdb selects TRBD2, and the lack of DNA leaves this call unchecked. The CDR3 is 12 amino acids. No nucleotide data were recorded. Germline V lookup: CDR1 LGHNA, CDR2 YNFKEQ.

V usage is TRBV27 and J usage is TRBJ2-7. Germline V gene lookup returns CDR1 MNHEY and CDR2 SMNVEV (reference sequence). The CDR3 extends over 16 amino acids. No DNA sequence is on record. Here the CDR3 reads CASRGPYSRRFYEQYF.

The V call is TRBV28, the J call TRBJ1-2; the D call from TCRdb, TRBD1, cannot be confirmed without DNA. The germline V gene has CDR1 MDHEN and CDR2 SYDVKM. The CDR3 covers 13 residues. DNA is not on record. CDR3 region: CASSLRDTYGYTF.

The V gene is TRBV28, the J gene TRBJ2-7; without DNA, the TCRdb call of TRBD1 cannot be checked. Looked up from germline, CDR1 is MDHEN and CDR2 is SYDVKM. This CDR3 spans 15 amino acids. No DNA is listed. CDR3 loop: CASSLVGGQLNEQYF.